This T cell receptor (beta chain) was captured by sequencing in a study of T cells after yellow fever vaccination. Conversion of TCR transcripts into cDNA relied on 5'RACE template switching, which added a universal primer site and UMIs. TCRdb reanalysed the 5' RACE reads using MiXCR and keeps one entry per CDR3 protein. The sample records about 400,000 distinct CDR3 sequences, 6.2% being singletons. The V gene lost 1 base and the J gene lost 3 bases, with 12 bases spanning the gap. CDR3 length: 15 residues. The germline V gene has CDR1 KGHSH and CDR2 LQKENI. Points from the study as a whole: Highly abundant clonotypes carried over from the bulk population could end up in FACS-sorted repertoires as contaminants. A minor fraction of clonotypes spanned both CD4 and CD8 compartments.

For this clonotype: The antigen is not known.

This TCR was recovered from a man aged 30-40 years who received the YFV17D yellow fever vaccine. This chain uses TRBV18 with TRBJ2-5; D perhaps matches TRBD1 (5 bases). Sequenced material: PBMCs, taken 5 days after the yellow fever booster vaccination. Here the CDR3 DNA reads TGTGCCAGCTCACCACTAGACAGACGCGAAGAGACCCAGTACTTC. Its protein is CASSPLDRREETQYF.